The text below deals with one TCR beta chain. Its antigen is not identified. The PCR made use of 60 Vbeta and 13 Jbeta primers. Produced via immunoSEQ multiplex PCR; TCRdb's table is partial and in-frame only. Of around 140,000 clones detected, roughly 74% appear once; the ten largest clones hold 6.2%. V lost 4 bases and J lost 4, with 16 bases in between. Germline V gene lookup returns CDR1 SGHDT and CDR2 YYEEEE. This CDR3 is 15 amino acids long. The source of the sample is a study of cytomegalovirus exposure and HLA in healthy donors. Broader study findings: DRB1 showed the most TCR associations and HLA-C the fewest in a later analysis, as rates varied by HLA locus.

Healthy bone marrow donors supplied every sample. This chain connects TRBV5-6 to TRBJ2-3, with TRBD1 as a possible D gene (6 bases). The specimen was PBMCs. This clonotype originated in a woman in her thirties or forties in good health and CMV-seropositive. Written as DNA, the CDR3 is TGTGCCAGCAGCCGGCAGGGGATTAATTCAGATACGCAGTATTTT. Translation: CASSRQGINSDTQYF.